This T cell receptor beta chain appears in the sequencing data of a study of early T cells in non-severe SARS-CoV-2 infection. The study, taken as a whole, reports: Reliance on VDJdb matching favored anti-spike CD8 responses; private and CD4 specificities were missed.

This clonotype was seen repeatedly, ten times or more. Its antigen is currently unknown. In the library, individual cDNA molecules carried attached unique molecular identifiers. MiXCR, applied by TCRdb to the 5' RACE reads, yields one record per CDR3 protein. The table lists about 80,000 distinct CDR3 sequences, around 9.9% of them singletons. The germline V gene has CDR1 DFQATT and CDR2 SNEGSKA (reference sequence). With 6 bases removed from V and 5 bases from J, the gap between germline ends came to 20 bases. CDR3 length: 14 residues. V gene TRBV20-1 combines with J gene TRBJ2-7; the D gene is possibly TRBD1 (7 bases). This receptor was identified in an adult who was a healthcare worker with PCR-confirmed SARS-CoV-2 infection or an uninfected control (not recorded which). The source material was whole blood. CDR3 sequence: CSADLGGGVDEQYF. The CDR3 region has the DNA TGCAGTGCCGATCTCGGAGGGGGCGTAGACGAGCAGTACTTC.